The rows below give T cell receptor beta chains drawn from one sample of a study of technical replicates of blood from a handful of donors. Libraries were prepared by immunoSEQ multiplex PCR; TCRdb keeps only in-frame clonotypes and omits some of them. The sample lists more than 65,000 clones; around 90% were seen once. The sample was T cells isolated from PBMCs. These TCRs come from a human donor in good health. CDR3s include the opening cysteine and the closing phenylalanine or tryptophan. Each record gives: clone size, D gene, J gene, V gene, CDR3 protein, CDR3 DNA. D genes are given only for firm matches. Expanded clones are given a class, and other clones once, few, many or no size at all.

NA,NA,TRBJ1-1,TRBV29-1,CSVTWSTEAFF,TGCAGCGTGACTTGGTCGACTGAAGCTTTCTTT
NA,NA,TRBJ2-3,TRBV2,CASRAGSDTQYF,TGTGCCAGCAGGGCGGGATCGGATACGCAGTATTTT
NA,NA,TRBJ1-1,TRBV29-1,CSVGGRLNTEAFF,TGCAGCGTTGGAGGGCGGTTGAACACTGAAGCTTTCTTT
NA,TRBD1,TRBJ2-3,TRBV15,CATRQGSTDTQYF,TGTGCCACTCGACAGGGGAGCACAGATACGCAGTATTTT
NA,NA,TRBJ1-5,TRBV7-8,CASSLATAGVNQPQHF,TGTGCCAGCAGCTTAGCGACGGCCGGGGTCAATCAGCCCCAGCATTTT
NA,TRBD1,TRBJ2-5,TRBV27,CASSFGTAIRETQYF,TGTGCCAGCAGTTTCGGGACAGCAATTAGGGAGACCCAGTACTTC
once,TRBD2,TRBJ2-5,TRBV27,CASGTSGREETQYF,TGTGCCAGCGGGACTAGCGGGAGGGAAGAGACCCAGTACTTC
NA,NA,TRBJ2-3,TRBV27,CASSLADTQYF,TGTGCCAGCAGCCTAGCAGATACGCAGTATTTT
NA,NA,TRBJ2-3,TRBV7-2,CASSPQGTDTQYF,TGTGCCAGCAGCCCGCAGGGAACAGATACGCAGTATTTT
NA,TRBD1,TRBJ1-1,TRBV30,CAWSPLKTGQFSAFF,TGTGCCTGGAGTCCCCTGAAGACAGGGCAATTTTCAGCTTTCTTT
NA,NA,TRBJ2-4,TRBV25-1,CASSRGLVAKNIQYF,TGTGCCAGCAGTAGAGGGTTGGTAGCCAAAAACATTCAGTACTTC
NA,TRBD1,TRBJ2-7,TRBV28,CASKKSGGAEQYF,TGTGCCAGCAAGAAGTCAGGGGGCGCCGAGCAGTACTTC
NA,TRBD1,TRBJ1-3,TRBV7-9,CAGLGGSTPGDTIYF,TGTGCCGGCCTAGGGGGCTCGACGCCCGGGGACACCATATATTTT
NA,NA,TRBJ2-5,TRBV19,CASSSDYEETQYF,TGTGCCAGTAGTTCGGACTATGAAGAGACCCAGTACTTC
NA,NA,TRBJ1-4,TRBV6-5,CASSYSLMGEKLFF,TGTGCCAGCAGTTACTCCCTGATGGGCGAAAAACTGTTTTTT
once,NA,TRBJ2-7,TRBV19,CASSTQGQGPNEQYF,TGTGCCAGTAGTACCCAGGGGCAGGGGCCGAACGAGCAGTACTTC
NA,NA,TRBJ2-2,TRBV6-9,CASSPDYNTGELFF,TGTGCCAGCAGCCCCGACTACAACACCGGGGAGCTGTTTTTT
NA,TRBD1,TRBJ1-1,TRBV5-1,CASSFEMTGYDTEAFF,TGCGCCAGCAGCTTCGAGATGACAGGGTATGACACTGAAGCTTTCTTT
NA,TRBD2,TRBJ2-3,TRBV7-7,CASSLATSGMGRTDTQYF,TGTGCCAGCAGCTTAGCGACTAGCGGGATGGGACGGACAGATACGCAGTATTTT
NA,NA,TRBJ1-2,TRBV6-5,CASSYSGEVQGYTF,TGTGCCAGCAGTTACTCCGGGGAGGTACAGGGCTACACCTTC
NA,TRBD1,TRBJ2-1,TRBV15,CATSREKKGQGMSYNEQFF,TGTGCCACCAGCAGAGAAAAGAAGGGACAGGGAATGTCCTACAATGAGCAGTTCTTC
NA,NA,TRBJ2-5,TRBV28,CASSPYQETQYF,TGTGCCAGCAGTCCGTACCAAGAGACCCAGTACTTC
NA,NA,TRBJ2-7,TRBV2,CAPRRGNEQYF,TGTGCCCCAAGGAGGGGCAACGAGCAGTACTTC
few,NA,TRBJ1-1,TRBV4-2,CASSEDRLNTEAFF,TGTGCCAGCAGCGAAGACAGGTTGAACACTGAAGCTTTCTTT
once,NA,TRBJ1-1,TRBV10-3,CAISDSILGARNTEAFF,TGTGCCATCAGTGACTCGATTTTGGGGGCAAGGAACACTGAAGCTTTCTTT
NA,NA,TRBJ2-2,TRBV6-4,CASRQVLTGELFF,TGTGCCAGCCGACAGGTTCTTACCGGGGAGCTGTTTTTT
NA,NA,TRBJ2-7,TRBV28,CASSSQEDPYEQYF,TGTGCCAGCAGTTCTCAGGAGGACCCCTACGAGCAGTACTTC
NA,NA,TRBJ1-5,TRBV30,CAWGKRAGQPQHF,TGTGCCTGGGGTAAGAGGGCCGGTCAGCCCCAGCATTTT
NA,NA,TRBJ1-3,TRBV27,CASTQFAPNIGNTIYF,TGTGCCAGCACCCAGTTCGCCCCCAACATTGGAAACACCATATATTTT
NA,NA,TRBJ2-7,TRBV5-1,CASSLAGGTSYEQYF,TGCGCCAGCAGCTTGGCTGGAGGGACCTCCTACGAGCAGTACTTC
NA,TRBD2,TRBJ2-1,TRBV4-2,CASSLNGGGDYNEQFF,TGTGCCAGCAGCCTAAATGGGGGAGGGGATTACAATGAGCAGTTCTTC
NA,NA,TRBJ2-7,TRBV19,CASRYTGTGEQYF,TGTGCCAGTAGATATACAGGGACCGGCGAGCAGTACTTC
NA,NA,TRBJ2-3,TRBV14,CASSQGQGGTDTQYF,TGTGCCAGCAGCCAGGGCCAGGGTGGCACAGATACGCAGTATTTT
NA,NA,TRBJ2-5,TRBV9,CASSEDPGSLETQYF,TGTGCCAGCAGCGAAGATCCCGGGAGTCTGGAGACCCAGTACTTC
NA,NA,TRBJ1-1,TRBV7-3,CASSPLGAKQAFF,TGTGCCAGCAGCCCACTCGGTGCGAAACAAGCTTTCTTT
NA,NA,TRBJ2-3,TRBV9,CASSVGLSTDTQYF,TGTGCCAGCAGCGTAGGGCTGTCCACAGATACGCAGTATTTT
NA,TRBD1,TRBJ1-4,TRBV19,CASRQDRRVEKLFF,TGTGCCAGTAGGCAGGACAGGAGGGTTGAAAAACTGTTTTTT
NA,NA,TRBJ2-5,TRBV9,CASSDHWSEETQYF,TGTGCCAGCAGTGATCATTGGAGTGAAGAGACCCAGTACTTC
NA,TRBD2,TRBJ2-1,TRBV29-1,CSTPSGGYNEQFF,TGCAGCACGCCTAGCGGGGGTTACAATGAGCAGTTCTTC
once,TRBD2,TRBJ2-1,TRBV7-9,CASSEGLAGEYNEQFF,TGTGCCAGCAGCGAGGGACTAGCGGGAGAATACAATGAGCAGTTCTTC
once,TRBD1,TRBJ2-5,TRBV28,CASSRDSKETQYF,TGTGCCAGCAGTCGGGACAGTAAAGAGACCCAGTACTTC
NA,NA,TRBJ2-7,TRBV6-5,CASSGNYEQYF,TGTGCCAGCAGCGGGAACTACGAGCAGTACTTC
few,NA,TRBJ2-7,TRBV19,CASSRTGSYEQYF,TGTGCCAGTAGTCGCACCGGCTCCTACGAGCAGTACTTC